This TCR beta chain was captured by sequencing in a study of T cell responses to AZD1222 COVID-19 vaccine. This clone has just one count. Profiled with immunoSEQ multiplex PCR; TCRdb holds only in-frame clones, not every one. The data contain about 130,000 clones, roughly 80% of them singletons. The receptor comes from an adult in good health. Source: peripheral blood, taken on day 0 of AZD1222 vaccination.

The CDR3, as DNA: TGTGCCAGCAGTCCCCTGAAAGGCTGGGAAAATCAGCCCCAGCATTTT. It translates to CASSPLKGWENQPQHF. This chain joins TRBV27 and TRBJ1-5; D is unresolved. This CDR3 has 16 residues. The V end was cut by 5 bases, the J end by 4 bases, with 18 bases between. The V gene's germline CDR1 is MNHEY and CDR2 SMNVEV (reference sequence).